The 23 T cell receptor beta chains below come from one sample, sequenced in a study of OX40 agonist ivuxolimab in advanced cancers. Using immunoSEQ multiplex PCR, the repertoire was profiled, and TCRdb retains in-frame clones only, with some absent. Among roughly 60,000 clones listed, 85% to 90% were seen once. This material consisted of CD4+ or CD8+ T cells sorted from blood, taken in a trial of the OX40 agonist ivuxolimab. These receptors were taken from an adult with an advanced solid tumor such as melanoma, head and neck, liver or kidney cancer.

This chain's CDR3 is CASSDPGTPGTGELFF. In DNA, the CDR3 is TGTGCCAGCAGTGACCCCGGGACACCGGGGACCGGGGAGCTGTTTTTT. This sequence joins TRBV2 and TRBJ2-2; D is perhaps TRBD1 (6 bases). From germline, CDR1 is SNHLY and CDR2 FYNNEI. The germline V and J ends were trimmed by 3 bases and 5 bases, with 16 bases remaining between them. The CDR3 spans 16 residues.

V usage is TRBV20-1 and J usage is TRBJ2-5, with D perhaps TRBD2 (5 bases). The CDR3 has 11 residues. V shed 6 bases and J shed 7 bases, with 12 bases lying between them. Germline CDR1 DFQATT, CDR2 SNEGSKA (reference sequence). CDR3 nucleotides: TGCAGTGCCCCCAACAGCGGGACCCAGTACTTC. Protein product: CSAPNSGTQYF.

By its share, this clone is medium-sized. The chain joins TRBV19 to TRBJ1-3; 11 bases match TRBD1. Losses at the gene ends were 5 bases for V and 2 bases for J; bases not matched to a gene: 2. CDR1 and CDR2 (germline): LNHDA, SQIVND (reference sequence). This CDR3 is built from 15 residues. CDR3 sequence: CASSLGQGAGNTIYF. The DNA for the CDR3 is TGTGCCAGTAGTTTGGGACAGGGGGCTGGAAACACCATATATTTT.

Written as DNA, the CDR3 is TGCGCCAGCAGCTTGGGTCGCTTCTACAGGGAGGGGAATTCACCCCTCCACTTT. Translation: CASSLGRFYREGNSPLHF. The V call is TRBV5-1, the J call TRBJ1-6, with D perhaps matching TRBD1 (6 bases). The germline gives CDR1 SGHRS, CDR2 YFSETQ. The CDR3 has 18 residues. Deletions cut 0 bases from V and 7 bases from J, with 20 bases between. Complete variable domain (other parts from reference TRBV5-1 and TRBJ1-6): KAGVTQTPRYLIKTRGQQVTLSCSPISGHRSVSWYQQTPGQGLQFLFEYFSETQRNKGNFPGRFSGRQFSNSRSEMNVSTLELGDSALYLCASSLGRFYREGNSPLHFGNGTRLTVT.

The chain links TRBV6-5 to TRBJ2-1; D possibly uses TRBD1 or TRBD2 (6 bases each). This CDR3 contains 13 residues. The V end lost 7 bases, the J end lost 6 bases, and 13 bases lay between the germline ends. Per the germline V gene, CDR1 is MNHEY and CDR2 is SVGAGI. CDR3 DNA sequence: TGTGCCAGCAAAATAGGGGGGAGCAATGAGCAGTTCTTC. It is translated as CASKIGGSNEQFF.

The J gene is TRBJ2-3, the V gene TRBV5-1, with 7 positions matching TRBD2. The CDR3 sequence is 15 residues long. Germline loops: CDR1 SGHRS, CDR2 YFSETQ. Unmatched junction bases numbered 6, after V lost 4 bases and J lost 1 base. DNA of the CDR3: TGCGCCAGCAGCGCTCTGGCGGGGGGCACAGATACGCAGTATTTT. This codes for CASSALAGGTDTQYF.

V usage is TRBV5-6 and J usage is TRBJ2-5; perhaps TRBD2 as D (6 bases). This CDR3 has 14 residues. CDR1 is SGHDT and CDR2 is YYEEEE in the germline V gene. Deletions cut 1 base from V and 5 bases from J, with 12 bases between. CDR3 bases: TGTGCCAGCAGCTTGTTCGGGGGTGGCGAGACCCAGTACTTC. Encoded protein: CASSLFGGGETQYF.

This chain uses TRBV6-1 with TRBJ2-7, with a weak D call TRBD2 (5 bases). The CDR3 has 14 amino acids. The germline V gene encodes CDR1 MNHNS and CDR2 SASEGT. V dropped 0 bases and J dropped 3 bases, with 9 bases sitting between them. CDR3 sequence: CASSEARVNYEQYF. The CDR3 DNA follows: TGTGCCAGCAGTGAAGCGAGGGTTAACTACGAGCAGTACTTC.

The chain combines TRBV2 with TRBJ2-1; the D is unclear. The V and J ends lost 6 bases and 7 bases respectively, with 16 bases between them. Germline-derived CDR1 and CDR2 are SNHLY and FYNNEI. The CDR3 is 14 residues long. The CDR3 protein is CASRLTPVGNEQFF. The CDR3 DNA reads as TGTGCCAGCAGACTAACGCCCGTGGGTAATGAGCAGTTCTTC.

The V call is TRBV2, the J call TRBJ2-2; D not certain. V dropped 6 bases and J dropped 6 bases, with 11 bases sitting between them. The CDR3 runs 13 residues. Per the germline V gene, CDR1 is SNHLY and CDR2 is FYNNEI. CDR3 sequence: CASRAEMPGELFF. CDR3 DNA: TGTGCCAGCAGGGCCGAGATGCCCGGGGAGCTGTTTTTT.

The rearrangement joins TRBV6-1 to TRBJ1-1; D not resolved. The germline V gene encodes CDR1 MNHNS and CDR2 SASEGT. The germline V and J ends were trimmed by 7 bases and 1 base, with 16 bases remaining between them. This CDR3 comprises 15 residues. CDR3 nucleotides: TGTGCCAGCATTAGGAGGGAGACCTCGAACACTGAAGCTTTCTTT. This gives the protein CASIRRETSNTEAFF.

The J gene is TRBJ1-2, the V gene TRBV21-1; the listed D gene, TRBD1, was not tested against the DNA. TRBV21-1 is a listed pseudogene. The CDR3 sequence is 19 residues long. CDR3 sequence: CASSKEGGQGAIGNYGYTF. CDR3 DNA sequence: TGTGCCAGCAGCAAAGAAGGAGGACAGGGGGCGATAGGTAACTATGGCTACACCTTC.

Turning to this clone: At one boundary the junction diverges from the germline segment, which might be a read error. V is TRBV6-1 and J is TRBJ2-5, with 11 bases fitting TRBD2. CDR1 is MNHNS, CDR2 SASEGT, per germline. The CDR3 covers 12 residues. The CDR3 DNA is TGTGCCAGCAGTCTAGCGGGAGGAACGTCGGACTTC. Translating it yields CASSLAGGTSDF.

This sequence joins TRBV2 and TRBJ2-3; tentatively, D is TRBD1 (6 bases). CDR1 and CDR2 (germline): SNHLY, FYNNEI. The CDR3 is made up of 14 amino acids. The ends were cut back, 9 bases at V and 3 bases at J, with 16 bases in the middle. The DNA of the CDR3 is TGTGCCAGTCGACAGGTTGAATCGACAGATACGCAGTATTTT. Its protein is CASRQVESTDTQYF.

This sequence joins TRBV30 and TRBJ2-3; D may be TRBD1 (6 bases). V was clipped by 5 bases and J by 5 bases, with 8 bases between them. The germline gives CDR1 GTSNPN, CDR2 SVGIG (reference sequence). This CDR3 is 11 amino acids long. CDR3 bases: TGTGCCTGGGGGGGCGAAGATACGCAGTATTTT. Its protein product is CAWGGEDTQYF.

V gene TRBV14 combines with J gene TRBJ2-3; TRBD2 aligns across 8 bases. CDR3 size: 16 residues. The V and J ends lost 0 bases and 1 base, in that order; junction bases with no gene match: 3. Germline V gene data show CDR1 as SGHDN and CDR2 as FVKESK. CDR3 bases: TGTGCCAGCAGCCAAGAAGCGGGAGTGGGCACAGATACGCAGTATTTT. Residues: CASSQEAGVGTDTQYF.

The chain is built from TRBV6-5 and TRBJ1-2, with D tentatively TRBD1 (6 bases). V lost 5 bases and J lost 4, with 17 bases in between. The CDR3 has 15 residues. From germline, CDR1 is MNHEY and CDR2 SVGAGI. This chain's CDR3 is CASSPTGGLGYGYTF. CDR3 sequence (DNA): TGTGCCAGCAGTCCCACGGGGGGCTTAGGCTATGGCTACACCTTC.

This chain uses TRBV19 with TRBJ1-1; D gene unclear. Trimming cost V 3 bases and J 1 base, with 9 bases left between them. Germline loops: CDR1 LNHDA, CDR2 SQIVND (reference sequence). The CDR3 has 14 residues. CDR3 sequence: CASSIWGENTEAFF. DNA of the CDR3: TGTGCCAGTAGTATTTGGGGTGAGAACACTGAAGCTTTCTTT.

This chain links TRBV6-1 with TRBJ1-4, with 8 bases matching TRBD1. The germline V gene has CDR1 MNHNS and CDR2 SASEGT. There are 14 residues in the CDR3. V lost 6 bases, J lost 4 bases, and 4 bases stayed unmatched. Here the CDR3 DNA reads TGTGCCAGCAGGGGGGGACAGGTTAATGAAAAACTGTTTTTT. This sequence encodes CASRGGQVNEKLFF.

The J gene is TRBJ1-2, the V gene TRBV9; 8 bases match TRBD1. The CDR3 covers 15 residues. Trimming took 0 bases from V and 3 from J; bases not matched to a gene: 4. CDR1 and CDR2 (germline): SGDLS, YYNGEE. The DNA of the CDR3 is TGTGCCAGCAGCGTAGGGGCAGGGGGCGACTATGGCTACACCTTC. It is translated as CASSVGAGGDYGYTF. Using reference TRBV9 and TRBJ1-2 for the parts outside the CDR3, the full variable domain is DSGVTQTPKHLITATGQRVTLRCSPRSGDLSVYWYQQSLDQGLQFLIQYYNGEERAKGNILERFSAQQFPDLHSELNLSSLELGDSALYFCASSVGAGGDYGYTFGSGTRLTVV.

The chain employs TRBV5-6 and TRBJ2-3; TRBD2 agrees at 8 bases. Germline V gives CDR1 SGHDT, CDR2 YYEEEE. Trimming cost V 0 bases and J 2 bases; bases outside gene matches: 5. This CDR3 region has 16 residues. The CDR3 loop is CASSLVSSGYTDTQYF. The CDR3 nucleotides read TGTGCCAGCAGCTTGGTTTCTAGCGGGTACACAGATACGCAGTATTTT.

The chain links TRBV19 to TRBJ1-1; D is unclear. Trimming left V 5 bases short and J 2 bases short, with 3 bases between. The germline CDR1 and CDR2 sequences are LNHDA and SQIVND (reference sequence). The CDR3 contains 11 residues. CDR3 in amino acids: CASSQNTEAFF. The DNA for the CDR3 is TGTGCCAGTAGTCAAAACACTGAAGCTTTCTTT.

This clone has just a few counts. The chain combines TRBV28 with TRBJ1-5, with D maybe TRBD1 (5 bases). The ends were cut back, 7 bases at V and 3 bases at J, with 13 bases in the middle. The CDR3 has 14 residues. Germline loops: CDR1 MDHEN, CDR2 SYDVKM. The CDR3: CASIEGRNNQPQHF. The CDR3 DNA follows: TGTGCCAGCATAGAGGGACGCAACAATCAGCCCCAGCATTTT.